One T cell receptor beta chain is described in this entry. This record belongs to a study of shared clonotypes between healthy human individuals. The split of CD4+ cells yielded CD45RA+ naive and CD45RA-negative memory subsets. The germline CDR1 and CDR2 sequences are SGHVS and FQNEAQ. Trimming stripped 5 bases from V and 0 bases from J, with 14 bases between. The CDR3 contains 15 residues. Once extracted for a subset, genomic DNA was divided evenly among several immunoSEQ plates. Clones were sequenced by immunoSEQ multiplex PCR, and TCRdb holds only the in-frame ones, with some missing. Of some 2,000,000 clones listed, 85% to 95% are singletons.

This TCR derives from a young man in good health. Source material: naive CD4+ T cells sorted from blood. The subset: CD45RA+ positively selected. The V call is TRBV7-8, the J call TRBJ2-7; no definite D call. The CDR3 DNA follows: TGTGCCAGCAGCCGAACCATACAGATCTCCTACGAGCAGTACTTC. This encodes CASSRTIQISYEQYF.